Sequencing of this T cell receptor beta chain was carried out in a study of T cell responses to AZD1222 COVID-19 vaccine. Profiled with immunoSEQ multiplex PCR; TCRdb holds only in-frame clones, not every one. The sample contains 150,000 to 200,000 clones, just under 95% of which appear only once. Trimming removed 0 bases from V and 2 bases from J, with 7 bases in between. Germline CDR1 is LNHNV and CDR2 is YYDKDF (reference sequence). The CDR3 sequence is 15 residues long. Sequencing was performed on peripheral blood, taken on day 0 of AZD1222 vaccination. The sequence derives from an adult in good health. This chain connects TRBV15 to TRBJ2-2; D not resolved. The CDR3 region is CATSRDRLNTGELFF. The CDR3 nucleotides are TGTGCCACCAGCAGAGATCGGCTTAACACCGGGGAGCTGTTTTTT.